This TCR beta chain originates from a study of T cells in Graves' hyperthyroidism and ophthalmopathy. The study's findings and limits: The blood repertoire included most of the expanded thyroid clonotypes above 0.001.

The TCR beta CDR3 regions underwent amplification using RNA transcripts as the source. With the HTBI primer set, the TCR CDR3 went through a first round of RT-PCR. TCRdb independently ran MiXCR on the multiplex PCR reads; one entry per CDR3 protein. This table has around 620,000 distinct CDR3 sequences, about a sixth appearing once. Notes on this clonotype: Its antigen is as yet unknown.

CDR3 length: 12 residues. The germline CDR1 and CDR2 sequences are MNHNS and SASEGT. After removal of 6 bases from V and 10 bases from J, the junction contained 6 bases not matched to a gene. Sequenced: blood. The sequence was obtained from a woman in her 30s with Graves' hyperthyroidism. The chain recombines TRBV6-1 with TRBJ2-1; 7 bases agree with TRBD1. The CDR3 region has the DNA TGTGCCAGCAGCTCGGGACAGATCGAGCAGTTCTTC. As protein: CASSSGQIEQFF.